Detailed here is one T cell receptor (beta chain). What this receptor recognizes is not known. No base quality information exists; no much larger clone differs at one position. In total, approximately 700 healthy bone marrow donors made up the cohort. At the time of sampling, all cohort members were nominally healthy, though unrecorded immune exposures were likely present. The donor tested CMV seronegative, placing the donor among the 350 to 400 seronegative members of the cohort. Every donor gave a peripheral blood sample, and the peripheral blood mononuclear cells from that sample were used for TCR beta sequencing. The Qiagen DNeasy Blood Extraction Kit was used to extract genomic DNA from the blood cell samples. This entry is derived from a study of cytomegalovirus exposure and HLA in healthy donors (dated 2017 in TCRdb). Broadly, across the study: According to an earlier analysis of a few hundred of the donors, about 179 million T cells yielded 100 million or so unique TCR beta sequences and around 300 Gb of sequence data. Roughly 300 gigabases of sequencing data and around 85 million unique TCR sequences made up an early release that covered around 640 HLA-typed donors. The genetic ancestry cluster associated with self-reported Caucasian donors included about four fifths of the 398 genotyped donors. The aim of the study was to test whether cataloging public T cell receptors could identify signatures of past pathogen exposure. The T cell repertoires of under 750 subjects were profiled by immunosequencing and related to cytomegalovirus serostatus. Besides the first cohort of 550 to 750 subjects, a separate validation cohort made up of roughly 130 different subjects was used. The study combined high-throughput TCR immunosequencing, statistical association of individual TCRs with disease status, and machine learning to predict cytomegalovirus infection status. In a later analysis, previously published TCR beta repertoires from about 640 donors were re-analyzed and high-resolution HLA genotyping was added so that TCR occurrence patterns could be studied. Rather than using new phenotypic data, the later analysis identified candidate immune exposures from TCR beta sequences and from how often those sequences occurred across donors. An earlier analysis of several hundred of the donors applied high-throughput TCR beta sequencing to assess whether each TCR beta V gene segment acted as functional or pseudogenic. Donor age, sex, ethnicity and CMV serostatus were collected together with the repertoire data. A later genetic analysis took genome-wide SNP genotypes for 398 of the 666 donors and used that subset as a discovery cohort. Every repertoire in the discovery cohort had been generated on one and the same sequencing platform. Both class I and class II loci were covered by HLA typing, at four-digit resolution. The number of typed donors differed by locus: roughly 620-640 for A, B, C, DRB1 and DQB1; 500 to 550 for DQA1; approximately 610 for DPA1; and around 450 for DPB1. Roughly 5 DR-DQ haplotypes were handled as single units for association and clustering, since linkage in the cohort was strong. On average, roughly 240,000 unique TCR beta nucleotide sequences were sequenced per donor among 398 genotyped donors of the cohort, with 15% to 20% of those sequences being non-productive.

At the junction V is shortened by 2 bases and J by 8 bases; bases outside the gene matches: 3. The CDR3 measures 15 amino acids from cysteine to phenylalanine. The CDR3 DNA has 45 bases and is translated from base 1. Based on the germline V gene, the CDR1 and CDR2 sequences are MGHRA and YSYEKL. Paper-wide results and their limitations: At a false discovery rate of 0.05, a later analysis linked some 18,000 TCR beta sequences to specific HLA alleles. While some public TCRs were present in many individuals, most TCR sequences turned up only very rarely across donors. The presence/absence analyses assumed that sequencing depth was roughly uniform across donors, and that assumption may not be true. Because the 87-base-pair reads could not distinguish some IMGT-functional V segments, including TRBV6-2 and TRBV6-3, those segments were excluded. Because counts were too low, some 17 rarely observed V segments, including chromosome 9 orphons, were left out of the earlier analysis of 587 of the donors. A later genetic analysis reported fewer N-insertions in productive TCRs among donors in an Asian-associated ancestry cluster than the approximately 700-donor mean. A cluster of highly shared sequence variants was judged likely to be a technical artifact of the sequencing pipeline. Several of the top co-occurrence clusters appeared to be linked to parvovirus B19, influenza, CMV and Epstein-Barr virus, according to a later analysis. A later analysis found that TCR association rates varied across HLA loci, with DRB1 alleles showing the most associated TCRs and HLA-C alleles the fewest. The classifier was reported to diagnose cytomegalovirus status with high specificity and sensitivity in both the original cohort and the validation cohort. For the cohort, immune exposure information was limited to CMV serostatus. Linkage disequilibrium might explain the correlated functional status among segregating V segments, but an unknown experimental factor could not be excluded. Because HLA typing was missing for some donors at each locus, association tests included only the typed subset. In a later analysis, HLA-associated TCR beta chains showed more clonal expansion and lower generation probabilities than non-associated chains that were equally common. A further reported finding was that TCR beta sequences accurately predicted the HLA-A and HLA-B alleles for most subjects in the first cohort. According to the authors, the approach could potentially be generalized to other disease states and immunological phenotypes. A later analysis found that most CMV-associated TCR beta chains appeared HLA-restricted, with HLA associations seemingly driven largely by CMV exposure. In this cohort, only TCR beta chains were sequenced, and detectable features were limited by the absence of alpha or paired-chain data. Broadly in line with IMGT annotations, most TCR beta V segments showed up in productive rearrangements about 87% or about 30% of the time in an earlier analysis of 587 of the donors. When HLA alleles, especially DR and DQ, strongly co-occurred, attributing TCR associations to individual alleles was difficult. The study gave a list of roughly 150 TCR beta chains associated with cytomegalovirus. In vitro tests confirmed that a few of the cytomegalovirus-associated TCR beta chains recognize cytomegalovirus antigens. An association between a missense DCLRE1C variant and V-gene and J-gene trimming of TCR beta chains was found in a later genetic analysis and replicated in an independent cohort.

The receptor library was made with the immunoSEQ multiplex PCR assay. For the multiplex PCR, a mixture combining 60 forward primers for TCR Vbeta segments and 13 reverse primers for TCR Jbeta segments was used. The CDR3 region of rearranged TCR beta genes was amplified from genomic DNA with a multiplex PCR assay. The Illumina HiSeq System was used to sequence the amplified TCR beta libraries as 87-base-pair reads. As for the authors' bioinformatics: Across the 670 or so repertoires, a later analysis counted approximately 83 million unique TCR beta chains, 9.5 million to 13 million of which were shared by at least two donors. Raw reads were error-corrected and collapsed into unique sequences by a nearest-neighbor algorithm in which closely related sequences were merged to remove PCR and sequencing errors. CDR3 sequences were aligned to IMGT reference sequences to assign V, D and J gene segments. For a sequence to be retained, a match of at least six nucleotides to both a V gene segment and a J gene segment was required. A rearrangement was called productive if the CDR3 had no stop codons and remained in frame with V and J, and every other rearrangement was called non-productive. Following IMGT convention, CDR3 was defined as the stretch from the second conserved V-encoded cysteine to the conserved J-encoded phenylalanine. The earlier analysis of about 530 of the donors excluded any sequence lacking an unambiguous match to a single V gene segment. In an earlier analysis of a few hundred of the donors, a V segment was called functional when productive rearrangements were above 56.7%, and segregating when the standard deviation between donors exceeded 5%. A statistical classification framework was built to diagnose cytomegalovirus status from the catalog of TCR beta chain sequences. A later analysis assigned V and J genes by comparing TCR nucleotide sequences with IMGT/GENE-DB human TR gene sequences. The TCRdist pipeline was used in a later analysis to assign CDR3 sequences and most-parsimonious VDJ recombination scenarios. In a later analysis, each TCR beta chain was defined by its CDR3 amino acid sequence together with its V-gene family, and reads without a unique V-gene family were excluded. As a way to deal with suspected cross-contamination and a sequencing artifact, a later analysis dropped approximately 570 nucleotide sequences that were highly shared and had low generation probability. A later analysis calculated a clonal expansion index for each public chain from normalized within-repertoire ranks of inferred template counts. In a later analysis, generation probabilities were computed using a VDJ recombination model fitted to out-of-frame rearrangements, and the results were checked against IGoR. Hypergeometric tests were used in a later analysis to score TCR-TCR, TCR-HLA and TCR-CMV co-occurrence, with a repertoire-size bias correction applied to the TCR pairs. To estimate false discovery rates, a later analysis permuted the HLA or CMV assignments 20 times. In a later analysis, co-occurring TCRs were grouped using DBSCAN, with TCRdist sequence similarity added in when clustering inside HLA-allele-positive subsets. For co-occurrence clustering, repertoires with fewer than 30,000 or more than 120,000 public chains were excluded, along with a handful of repertoires with anomalous nucleotide sharing. Drawn from immuneACCESS, this table holds only the in-frame rearrangements with V and J called that TCRdb kept. Clones are partly lost; checked studies trace under half to an unresolved V gene and leave the rest unexplained. V and J calls and clone size are those listed in that table; D and trimming were worked out from the DNA. This sample has about 160,000 clones in its table, and 80% of those were observed once. 4% to 5.5% of the sample comes from the top ten.

The sequence links TRBV4-1 to TRBJ1-6; 10 bases in the middle match TRBD1. This receptor was obtained from a man aged 25 to 40 in good health and CMV-seronegative. Sequenced material: PBMCs. The CDR3: CASSQPGTGDSPLHF. The nucleotide sequence is TGCGCCAGCAGCCAACCCGGGACAGGGGATTCACCCCTCCACTTT.